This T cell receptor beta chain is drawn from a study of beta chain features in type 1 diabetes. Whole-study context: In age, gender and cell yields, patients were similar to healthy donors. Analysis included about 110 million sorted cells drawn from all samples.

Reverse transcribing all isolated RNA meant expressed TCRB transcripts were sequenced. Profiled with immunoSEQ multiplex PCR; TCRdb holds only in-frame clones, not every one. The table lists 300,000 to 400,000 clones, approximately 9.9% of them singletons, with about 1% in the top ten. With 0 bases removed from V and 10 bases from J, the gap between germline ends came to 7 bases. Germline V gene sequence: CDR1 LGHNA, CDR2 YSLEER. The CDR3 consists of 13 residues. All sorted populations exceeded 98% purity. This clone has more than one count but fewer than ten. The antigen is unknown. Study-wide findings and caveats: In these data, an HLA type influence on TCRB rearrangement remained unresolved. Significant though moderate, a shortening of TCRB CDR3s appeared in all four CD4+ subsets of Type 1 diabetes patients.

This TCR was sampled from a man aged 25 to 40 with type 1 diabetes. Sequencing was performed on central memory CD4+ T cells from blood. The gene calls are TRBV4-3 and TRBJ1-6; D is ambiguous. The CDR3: CASSQDAGSPLHF. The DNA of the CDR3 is TGCGCCAGCAGCCAAGATGCGGGGTCACCCCTCCACTTT.